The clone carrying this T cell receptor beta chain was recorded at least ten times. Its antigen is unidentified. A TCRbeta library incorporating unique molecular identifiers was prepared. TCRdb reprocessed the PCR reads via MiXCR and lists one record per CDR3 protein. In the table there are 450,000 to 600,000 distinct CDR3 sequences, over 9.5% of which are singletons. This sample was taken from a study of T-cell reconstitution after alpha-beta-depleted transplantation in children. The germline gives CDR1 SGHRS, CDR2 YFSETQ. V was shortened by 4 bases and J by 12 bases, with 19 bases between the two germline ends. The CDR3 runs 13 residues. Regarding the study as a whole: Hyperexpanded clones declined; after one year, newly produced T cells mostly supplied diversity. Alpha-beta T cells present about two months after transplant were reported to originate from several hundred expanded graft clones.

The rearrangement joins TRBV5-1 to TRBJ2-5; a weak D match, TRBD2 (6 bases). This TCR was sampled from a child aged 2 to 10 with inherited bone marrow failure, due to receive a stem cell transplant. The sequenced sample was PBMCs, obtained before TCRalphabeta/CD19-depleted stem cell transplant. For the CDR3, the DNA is TGCGCCAGCAGCCCGGAGGGATCGGGCGACAAGTACTTC. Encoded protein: CASSPEGSGDKYF.